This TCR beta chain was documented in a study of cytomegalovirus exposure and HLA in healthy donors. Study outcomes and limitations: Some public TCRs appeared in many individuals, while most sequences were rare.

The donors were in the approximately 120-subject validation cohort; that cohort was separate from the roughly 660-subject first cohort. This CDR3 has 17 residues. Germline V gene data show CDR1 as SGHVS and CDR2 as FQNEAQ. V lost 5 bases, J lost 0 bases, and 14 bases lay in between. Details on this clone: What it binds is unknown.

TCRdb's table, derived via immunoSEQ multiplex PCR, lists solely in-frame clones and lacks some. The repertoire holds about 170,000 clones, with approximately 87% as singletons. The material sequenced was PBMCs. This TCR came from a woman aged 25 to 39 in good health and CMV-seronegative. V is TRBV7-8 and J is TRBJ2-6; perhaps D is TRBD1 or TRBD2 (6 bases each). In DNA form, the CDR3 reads TGTGCCAGCAGCCCTAAGGGGGGTCGCTCTGGGGCCAACGTCCTGACTTTC. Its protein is CASSPKGGRSGANVLTF.